This T cell receptor beta chain was sequenced for a study of T cell repertoires in cytomegalovirus infection. This CDR3 spans 12 amino acids. Trimming removed 8 bases at V and 6 bases at J, with 14 bases between. Germline V gene data show CDR1 as MNHEY and CDR2 as SMNVEV (reference sequence). TCRdb reprocessed the reads via MiXCR and lists one record per CDR3 protein. This table has about 770,000 distinct CDR3 sequences, 25% to 35% appearing once. Points from the study as a whole: Individuals carrying CMV plus the relevant HLA were identified by cumulative frequency of public TCR beta families.

This clonotype was seen more than once but under ten times. Antigen specificity is unknown. This material consisted of cultured CD8+ T cells from PBMCs, taken from culture after CMV antigen stimulation. The receptor comes from a human donor in good health (CMV status not recorded). Some clones in this sample may be carry-over from other donors' samples. The gene calls are TRBV27 and TRBJ2-7, with a possible D match to TRBD1 (5 bases). The CDR3 region is CASGRGRGEQYF. DNA for the CDR3: TGTGCCAGCGGAAGGGGAAGAGGCGAGCAGTACTTC.